This TCR beta chain appears in the sequencing data of a study of T cell responses to AZD1222 COVID-19 vaccine. Study outcomes and limitations: It should be noted that donors were predominantly white British and more often female, and clonal diversity was possibly underestimated. Researchers report vaccine-associated CD4 TCRs spanning spike, with dominance at 160-218 and 743-854. Breadth and depth of Spike-specific TCRs rose after two AZD1222 doses. Researchers took repertoire samples only after the peak T cell response had come.

With respect to this clone: The antigen is unknown.

The assay was immunoSEQ multiplex PCR, and TCRdb's table has in-frame clones only and misses some. The repertoire includes about 160,000 clones, roughly 94% of them detected once, and roughly 4.5% sits in the top ten. CDR3 size: 14 residues. This clonotype originated in an adult in good health. The sequencing here drew on peripheral blood, taken on day 0 of MenACWY control vaccination. The chain uses TRBV21-1 and TRBJ2-2; TRBD1, the table's D call, was not compared with the DNA. TRBV21-1 is assigned pseudogene status. In nucleotides, the CDR3 is TGTGCCAGCAGCCGGGACAGGATAGTCGGGGAGCTGTTTTTT. This gives the protein CASSRDRIVGELFF.